The 20 T cell receptor beta chains below all came from one sample that was sequenced in a study of blood T cells in healthy people across ages. A second PCR of about 7 to 12 cycles used a sample-barcoded 5' primer and a J-beta primer mix. TCRdb processed the 5' RACE reads anew with MiXCR; each CDR3 protein has one entry. The sample includes around 780,000 distinct CDR3 sequences, around three fifths of them seen just once. Input material: blood. The source of these receptors is a man aged 35 to 55 in good health.

The V call is TRBV6-2 or TRBV6-3, the J call TRBJ2-3; TRBD2 matches 8 bases. The ends lost 0 bases at V and 2 bases at J; junction bases unmatched: 4. CDR1 is MNHEY and CDR2 is SVGEGT in the germline V gene. The CDR3 has 16 amino acids. The CDR3 sequence: CASSYSSGSYTDTQYF. The CDR3 nucleotides read TGTGCCAGCAGTTACTCGAGCGGGAGTTACACAGATACGCAGTATTTT.

This clonotype was seen a handful of times. The rearrangement uses TRBV5-1 and TRBJ2-7; D may be TRBD1 (6 bases). This CDR3 comprises 21 residues. Per germline, CDR1 SGHRS and CDR2 YFSETQ. V shed 1 base and J shed 3 bases, with 32 bases lying between them. The CDR3 DNA is TGCGCCAGCAGCTTGTTCTTACCAGAGGAGCGAAGACAGGTCGCTCTCTACGAGCAGTACTTC. It encodes CASSLFLPEERRQVALYEQYF.

The rearrangement joins TRBV27 to TRBJ1-2; 9 nucleotides agree with TRBD1. Trimming removed 5 bases from V and 4 bases from J; junction bases left unmatched: 11. The CDR3 is 16 amino acids. CDR1 MNHEY and CDR2 SMNVEV come from the germline V gene (reference sequence). CDR3 sequence (DNA): TGTGCCAGCAGTCCCACTTACAGGGGGCGAGGCTATGGCTACACCTTC. Translated, it gives CASSPTYRGRGYGYTF.

The V and J genes are TRBV12-3 or TRBV12-4 and TRBJ2-7; D is ambiguous. The closer fit of TRBJ2-5 to the DNA end suggests the J call may be wrong. The CDR3 is 12 amino acids. The CDR3 DNA reads as TGTGCCAGCGCAAACCCAATCGGGACCCAGTACTTC. It is translated as CASANPIGTQYF.

The chain combines TRBV13 with TRBJ2-7, with TRBD2 matching over 11 bases. The CDR3 sequence is 15 residues long. The germline V gene has CDR1 PRHDT and CDR2 FYEKMQ (reference sequence). After removal of 5 bases from V and 5 bases from J, the junction contained 8 bases not matched to a gene. The CDR3 nucleotides read TGTGCCAGCAGCCTCGGAGTAGCGGGAGGGGACGAGCAGTACTTC. Its protein is CASSLGVAGGDEQYF.

This clonotype was picked up a small number of times. This sequence joins TRBV28 and TRBJ1-6; D remains unclear. Trimming took 6 bases from V and 10 from J, leaving 7 bases between them. Germline V gene sequence: CDR1 MDHEN, CDR2 SYDVKM. CDR3 length: 11 amino acids. This CDR3 reads CASSPGSPLHF. CDR3 nucleotides: TGTGCCAGCAGCCCAGGATCACCCCTCCACTTT.

This clonotype was seen many times. The chain carries TRBV7-2 and TRBJ2-1; 7 bases match TRBD2. This CDR3 is built from 13 residues. The germline V gene has CDR1 SGHTA and CDR2 FQGNSA. The V gene end was trimmed by 4 bases and the J gene end by 5 bases; junction bases not matched to a gene: 2. The CDR3 protein is CASSWGGDNEQFF. DNA of the CDR3: TGTGCCAGCAGCTGGGGGGGGGACAATGAGCAGTTCTTC.

This clonotype was detected a few times. The chain is built from TRBV7-9 and TRBJ2-5; TRBD2 matches at 9 bases. Germline lookup yields CDR1 SEHNR and CDR2 FQNEAQ (reference sequence). J lost 7 bases, V lost 7 bases, and 7 bases had no gene match. This CDR3 spans 13 amino acids. CDR3 nucleotides: TGTGCCAGCAATAGCGGGAGAGGTGGGACCCAGTACTTC. Its protein product is CASNSGRGGTQYF.

The rearrangement joins TRBV29-1 to TRBJ2-1; D is possibly TRBD2 (6 bases). CDR1 and CDR2 from the germline V gene are SQVTM and ANQGSEA. V was cut by 4 bases and J by 10 bases, with 17 bases left in between. The CDR3 extends over 13 amino acids. The CDR3 DNA reads TGCAGCGTTGTTAAGGATAGCGGCGCCGAGCAGTTCTTC. Its translation: CSVVKDSGAEQFF.

The chain is built from TRBV6-2 or TRBV6-3 and TRBJ2-6; D perhaps matches TRBD1 (5 bases). The germline V and J ends were trimmed by 0 bases and 3 bases, with 6 bases remaining between them. Germline V gene data show CDR1 as MNHEY and CDR2 as SVGEGT. The CDR3 spans 15 residues. The CDR3 DNA is TGTGCCAGCAGTTACTCGGACAATGGGGCCAACGTCCTGACTTTC. Translation gives CASSYSDNGANVLTF.

CDR3 sequence (DNA): TGCAGCGTTGGGCGGGGGAATCTCTATGGCTACACCTTC. This codes for CSVGRGNLYGYTF. The genes are TRBV29-1 and TRBJ1-2; tentatively, D is TRBD1 (5 bases). The CDR3 sequence is 13 residues long. The V gene lost 4 bases and the J gene lost 4 bases, with 13 bases spanning the gap. Germline-derived CDR1 and CDR2 are SQVTM and ANQGSEA. Based on the CDR3 plus reference TRBV29-1 and TRBJ1-2, the full variable domain is SAVISQKPSRDICQRGTSLTIQCQVDSQVTMMFWYRQQPGQSLTLIATANQGSEATYESGFVIDKFPISRPNLTFSTLTVSNMSPEDSSIYLCSVGRGNLYGYTFGSGTRLTVV.

This chain uses TRBV6-5 with TRBJ2-7, with 8 bases lining up with TRBD1. Trimming took 4 bases from V and 4 from J; bases not matched to a gene: 9. CDR1 and CDR2 (germline): MNHEY, SVGAGI. The CDR3 covers 15 residues. The CDR3 nucleotides read TGTGCCAGCAGTTCCTACCGGGACAGGAGGTACGAGCAGTACTTC. This encodes CASSSYRDRRYEQYF.

The V and J genes are TRBV9 and TRBJ1-2; 8 bases map to TRBD1. After removal of 1 base from V and 3 bases from J, the junction contained 5 bases not matched to a gene. The CDR3 covers 15 residues. Per the germline V gene, CDR1 is SGDLS and CDR2 is YYNGEE. CDR3 nucleotides: TGTGCCAGCAGCGTAAGACAGGGGTCCGACTATGGCTACACCTTC. It is translated as CASSVRQGSDYGYTF.

This clonotype was observed a few times. J is TRBJ2-7 and V is TRBV29-1, with TRBD2 matching over 10 bases. This CDR3 has 13 amino acids. Germline V gene sequence: CDR1 SQVTM, CDR2 ANQGSEA. V lost 1 base, J lost 3 bases, and 0 bases stayed unmatched. The CDR3 spells CSVEVAGGYEQYF. The DNA for the CDR3 is TGCAGCGTTGAAGTAGCGGGAGGCTACGAGCAGTACTTC.

This chain links TRBV28 with TRBJ2-4, with 9 bases matching TRBD2. TRBJ2-7 explains the end of the DNA better; the J call may be wrong. The CDR3 spans 15 residues. The germline gives CDR1 MDHEN, CDR2 SYDVKM. The CDR3 protein is CASSSAGTSTYEQYF. The CDR3 DNA reads as TGTGCCAGCAGCTCTGCCGGGACTAGCACTTACGAGCAGTACTTC.

This clonotype was counted a few times. The rearrangement links TRBV20-1 to TRBJ2-5, with TRBD1 identical over 8 bases. The V gene end was trimmed by 1 base and the J gene end by 3 bases; junction bases not matched to a gene: 7. This CDR3 spans 15 amino acids. Looked up from germline, CDR1 is DFQATT and CDR2 is SNEGSKA (reference sequence). CDR3 in amino acids: CSARGTGNAKETQYF. In DNA, the CDR3 is TGCAGTGCTAGAGGGACAGGGAATGCAAAAGAGACCCAGTACTTC.

This sequence joins TRBV7-2 and TRBJ2-5; D remains unclear. Trimming shortened V by 0 bases and J by 11 bases, and 13 bases separated the two germline ends. Germline V lookup: CDR1 SGHTA, CDR2 FQGNSA. CDR3 length equals 13 residues. The CDR3 reads CASSLARSYGQYF. The CDR3 nucleotides are TGTGCCAGCAGCTTAGCCCGCTCCTACGGGCAGTACTTC.

The chain carries TRBV7-9 and TRBJ2-7; 7 positions match TRBD1. CDR1 is SEHNR and CDR2 is FQNEAQ in the germline V gene (reference sequence). The CDR3 is 16 residues long. The trim removed 4 bases at V and 5 bases at J, leaving 14 bases unmatched. CDR3 residues: CASSSTGSPSRNEQYF. The CDR3 DNA reads as TGTGCCAGCAGCTCGACAGGGTCACCATCTCGGAACGAGCAGTACTTC.

The table lists this clonotype with a few counts. This chain joins TRBV20-1 and TRBJ2-7; 11 bases fit TRBD1. Germline V gene sequence: CDR1 DFQATT, CDR2 SNEGSKA (reference sequence). V lost 3 bases, J lost 3 bases, and 10 bases stayed unmatched. This CDR3 region has 16 residues. The CDR3 protein is CSASHRPGQGVYEQYF. The CDR3 bases are TGCAGTGCTAGCCATAGACCGGGACAGGGGGTCTACGAGCAGTACTTC.

DNA of the CDR3: TGCGCCAGCGGCACAACCCCGGGAGTCGCCTACAATGAGCAGTTCTTC. Its translation: CASGTTPGVAYNEQFF. The chain links TRBV4-1 to TRBJ2-1; a possible D gene is TRBD2 (6 bases). The V gene lost 8 bases and the J gene lost 2 bases, with 19 bases spanning the gap. Per the germline V gene, CDR1 is MGHRA and CDR2 is YSYEKL. CDR3 length: 16 residues.